A single sample gave rise to the 28 T cell receptor beta chains below, sequenced in a study of T cell responses to AZD1222 COVID-19 vaccine. Using immunoSEQ multiplex PCR, the repertoire was profiled, and TCRdb retains in-frame clones only, with some absent. The sample consists of 55,000 to 70,000 clones, about three quarters of them appearing once. The sequenced sample was peripheral blood, obtained on day 0 of AZD1222 vaccination. These TCRs come from an adult in good health.

The V and J genes are TRBV3-1 (or the pseudogene TRBV3-2) and TRBJ2-3; 8 bases map to TRBD2. This CDR3 comprises 15 residues. V shed 4 bases, J shed 3 bases, and the junction held 6 bases outside the gene matches. CDR1 is LGHDT and CDR2 is YNNKEL in the germline V gene (reference sequence). CDR3 DNA sequence: TGTGCCAGCAGCCTCGGGGGGGAGGGGACAGATACGCAGTATTTT. It is translated as CASSLGGEGTDTQYF.

CDR3 loop: CASSWEGDQPQHF. The CDR3 DNA reads TGCGCCAGCAGCTGGGAGGGGGATCAGCCCCAGCATTTT. This rearrangement joins TRBV5-1 to TRBJ1-5; maybe TRBD1 (6 bases). The V end lost 3 bases, the J end lost 5 bases, and 9 bases lay between the germline ends. The CDR3 length is 13 residues. Germline V gene lookup returns CDR1 SGHRS and CDR2 YFSETQ.

This clone turned up a few times. V is TRBV18 and J is TRBJ1-1; D call uncertain. Germline V gene sequence: CDR1 KGHSH, CDR2 LQKENI. V lost 2 bases and J lost 6, with 10 bases in between. The CDR3 consists of 13 residues. The CDR3 DNA follows: TGTGCCAGCTCACCATCTTCAACGGCTGAAGCTTTCTTT. This translates into CASSPSSTAEAFF.

The chain uses TRBV18 and TRBJ2-6; the D is unclear. Germline CDR1 is KGHSH and CDR2 is LQKENI. The CDR3 is 18 amino acids. With 0 bases removed from V and 0 bases from J, the gap between germline ends came to 12 bases. The CDR3 DNA sequence: TGTGCCAGCTCACCACCCGCCCAGGCTTTCTCTGGGGCCAACGTCCTGACTTTC. Its translation: CASSPPAQAFSGANVLTF. Using reference TRBV18 and TRBJ2-6 for the parts outside the CDR3, the full variable domain is NAGVMQNPRHLVRRRGQEARLRCSPMKGHSHVYWYRQLPEEGLKFMVYLQKENIIDESGMPKERFSAEFPKEGPSILRIQQVVRGDSAAYFCASSPPAQAFSGANVLTFGAGSRLTVL.

A single count supports this clone. V and J are TRBV30 and TRBJ2-3; 10 bases agree with TRBD2. Trimming at V came to 7 bases and at J to 0 bases, leaving 10 bases not matched to a gene. The CDR3 consists of 16 residues. Germline V gene lookup returns CDR1 GTSNPN and CDR2 SVGIG (reference sequence). DNA for the CDR3: TGTGCCTCCTCCCTAGCGGGGGCCTCTAGCACAGATACGCAGTATTTT. Its translation is CASSLAGASSTDTQYF.

V and J are TRBV20-1 and TRBJ2-7; either TRBD1 or TRBD2 may supply D (7 bases each). Germline V gives CDR1 DFQATT, CDR2 SNEGSKA (reference sequence). V lost 7 bases to trimming and J lost 4 bases, with 26 bases between them. This CDR3 spans 16 amino acids. CDR3 DNA sequence: TGCAGTGTTACTGAACCGACAGGGAGGGGTTTATACGAGCAGTACTTC. As protein: CSVTEPTGRGLYEQYF.

The chain joins TRBV19 to TRBJ2-3; 9 bases match TRBD2. The junction had 8 bases not matched to a gene; V was cut back by 3 bases and J by 1 base. The CDR3 covers 17 residues. Germline CDR1 is LNHDA and CDR2 is SQIVND (reference sequence). CDR3 in DNA: TGTGCCAGTAGTATCGGTAGCGGGGGTACAGGCACAGATACGCAGTATTTT. It specifies CASSIGSGGTGTDTQYF.

This clone was detected a few times. The J gene is TRBJ1-5, the V gene TRBV7-2, with D unresolved. Trimming removed 5 bases from V and 9 bases from J, with 17 bases in between. Germline V lookup: CDR1 SGHTA, CDR2 FQGNSA. This CDR3 spans 14 amino acids. The CDR3 region has the DNA TGTGCCAGCAGCCCGAGGACGGTGGCTTCGCCCCAGCATTTT. This gives the protein CASSPRTVASPQHF.

The rearrangement uses TRBV5-8 and TRBJ2-3; no firm D call. This CDR3 contains 15 residues. The V gene's germline CDR1 is SGHTS and CDR2 YDEGEE. V was shortened by 5 bases and J by 1 base, with 14 bases between the two germline ends. CDR3 DNA: TGTGCCAGCAGTCCTATCTCTGGGGGCACAGATACGCAGTATTTT. Its protein product is CASSPISGGTDTQYF.

This sequence joins TRBV4-1 and TRBJ1-2, with TRBD1 matching over 7 bases. The CDR3 is 15 amino acids. Losses at the gene ends were 1 base for V and 3 bases for J; bases not matched to a gene: 5. Germline V gene sequence: CDR1 MGHRA, CDR2 YSYEKL. In DNA, the CDR3 is TGCGCCAGCAGCCAAGGGCAGGGGGTTTACTATGGCTACACCTTC. It yields the protein CASSQGQGVYYGYTF.

The rearrangement links TRBV11-2 to TRBJ1-1, with D perhaps matching TRBD1 (5 bases). The CDR3 sequence is 16 residues long. The V end lost 6 bases, the J end lost 0 bases, and 17 bases lay between the germline ends. Per germline, CDR1 SGHAT and CDR2 FQNNGV. The DNA for the CDR3 is TGTGCCAGCAGGCCCCTCTTTGAGGGGATGAACACTGAAGCTTTCTTT. It specifies CASRPLFEGMNTEAFF.

The gene calls are TRBV2 and TRBJ2-6, with D hard to call. There are 16 residues in the CDR3. The V end lost 7 bases, the J end lost 0 bases, and 13 bases lay between the germline ends. Germline CDR1 SNHLY, CDR2 FYNNEI. CDR3 in DNA: TGTGCCAGCACGTCGGCAGGCTTCTCTGGGGCCAACGTCCTGACTTTC. Translating gives CASTSAGFSGANVLTF.

V usage is TRBV27 and J usage is TRBJ2-3, with 15 bases matching TRBD2. Germline V lookup: CDR1 MNHEY, CDR2 SMNVEV (reference sequence). Trimming cost V 3 bases and J 4 bases; bases outside gene matches: 14. The CDR3 is made up of 20 amino acids. The CDR3, as DNA: TGTGCCAGCAGTTTGCGCTGGACTAGCGGGGGGGCCAGTCGAGCAGATACGCAGTATTTT. It translates to CASSLRWTSGGASRADTQYF.

The chain couples TRBV9 to TRBJ1-3; weak D call: TRBD1 (5 bases). Trimming took off 3 bases at V and 2 bases at J, with 12 bases between the two ends. The CDR3 is 15 amino acids. CDR1 and CDR2 (germline): SGDLS, YYNGEE. For the CDR3, the DNA is TGTGCCAGCAGCGCCCCAGGGTTCACTGGAAACACCATATATTTT. Translated: CASSAPGFTGNTIYF.

The chain has TRBV7-8 and TRBJ2-3; no clear D. The germline V gene has CDR1 SGHVS and CDR2 FQNEAQ. V lost 5 bases and J 12 bases, leaving 21 bases between the germline ends. This CDR3 comprises 14 residues. The CDR3 sequence is CASSPRIDLEYQYF. CDR3 in DNA: TGTGCCAGCAGCCCACGGATAGACCTAGAATATCAGTATTTT.

The rearrangement uses TRBV5-6 and TRBJ2-7; no clear D gene. This CDR3 region has 12 residues. The V gene lost 2 bases and the J gene lost 4 bases, with 7 bases spanning the gap. Per germline, CDR1 SGHDT and CDR2 YYEEEE. The CDR3 reads CASSFFGYEQYF. CDR3 coding DNA: TGTGCCAGCAGCTTTTTCGGTTACGAGCAGTACTTC. Supplemented by reference TRBV5-6 and TRBJ2-7, the full variable domain reads DAGVTQSPTHLIKTRGQQVTLRCSPKSGHDTVSWYQQALGQGPQFIFQYYEEEERQRGNFPDRFSGHQFPNYSSELNVNALLLGDSALYLCASSFFGYEQYFGPGTRLTVT.

Of note for this clone: At one boundary the junction diverges from the germline segment, which might be a read error. The chain links TRBV5-1 to TRBJ1-3, with no clear D. Germline V gene sequence: CDR1 SGHRS, CDR2 YFSETQ. The CDR3 sequence is 17 residues long. The CDR3 is CTSSFNEGSYSGNTIYF. The CDR3, as DNA: TGCACCAGCAGCTTCAACGAGGGCTCCTACTCTGGAAACACCATATATTTT. The variable domain in full, with the rest retrieved from reference TRBV5-1 and TRBJ1-3, is KAGVTQTPRYLIKTRGQQVTLSCSPISGHRSVSWYQQTPGQGLQFLFEYFSETQRNKGNFPGRFSGRQFSNSRSEMNVSTLELGDSALYLCTSSFNEGSYSGNTIYFGEGSWLTVV.

This clone was seen once. This chain uses TRBV3-1 (or the pseudogene TRBV3-2) with TRBJ2-1; possibly TRBD2 for D (5 bases). Germline CDR1 reads LGHDT; CDR2 reads YNNKEL (reference sequence). Trimming removed 0 bases from V and 8 bases from J, with 14 bases in between. The CDR3 has 15 amino acids. The CDR3 sequence is CASSQDCLARDEQFF. DNA for the CDR3: TGTGCCAGCAGCCAAGATTGCCTAGCTCGGGATGAGCAGTTCTTC.

The chain employs TRBV6-4 and TRBJ2-2; D is unclear. V shed 0 bases and J shed 5 bases, with 4 bases lying between them. The CDR3 length is 13 residues. Germline V lookup: CDR1 MRHNA, CDR2 SNTAGT. CDR3 protein: CASSDSTTGELFF. In nucleotides, the CDR3 is TGTGCCAGCAGTGACTCGACGACCGGGGAGCTGTTTTTT.

This rearrangement joins TRBV7-8 to TRBJ2-4; no clear D gene. Between the trimmed V and J ends, which lost 5 bases and 2 bases, there was a span of 13 bases. Looked up from germline, CDR1 is SGHVS and CDR2 is FQNEAQ. The CDR3 covers 15 residues. The CDR3 region has the DNA TGTGCCAGCAGCCCCCGAAATGGTCCCAAAAACATTCAGTACTTC. Amino acids: CASSPRNGPKNIQYF.

The CDR3 protein is CASSPLGLAGSDTQYF. The CDR3 DNA follows: TGTGCCAGCTCACCCCTCGGACTAGCGGGGTCTGATACGCAGTATTTT. The chain has TRBV18 and TRBJ2-3; 12 bases fit TRBD2. The CDR3 runs to 16 residues. In germline, CDR1 is KGHSH, CDR2 LQKENI. V shed 3 bases, J shed 6 bases, and the junction held 7 bases outside the gene matches.

The chain combines TRBV7-9 with TRBJ1-2, with D uncertain. The germline gives CDR1 SEHNR, CDR2 FQNEAQ (reference sequence). Trimming took off 6 bases at V and 6 bases at J, with 11 bases between the two ends. This CDR3 has 12 amino acids. CDR3 protein: CASSLTTHGYTF. CDR3 in DNA: TGTGCCAGCAGTTTAACGACCCATGGCTACACCTTC.

The chain has TRBV21-1 and TRBJ2-7; the D call of TRBD1 is as the table states it, not checked on the DNA. TRBV21-1 constitutes a pseudogene. CDR3 length equals 14 residues. CDR3 nucleotide sequence: TGTGCCAGCAGGGGGGACAGGGGGAAGGACGAGCAGTACTTC. Translated: CASRGDRGKDEQYF.

The V and J genes are TRBV5-1 and TRBJ1-3, with D unclear. The CDR3 extends over 17 amino acids. Germline V gene sequence: CDR1 SGHRS, CDR2 YFSETQ. Deletions cut 0 bases from V and 1 base from J, with 14 bases between. The CDR3 here is CASSLGLSGGSGNTIYF. In DNA, the CDR3 is TGCGCCAGCAGCTTGGGATTATCGGGTGGTTCTGGAAACACCATATATTTT.

The rearrangement uses TRBV27 and TRBJ2-1, with 8 bases lining up with TRBD2. The junction had 13 bases not matched to a gene; V was cut back by 5 bases and J by 7 bases. Germline V gene sequence: CDR1 MNHEY, CDR2 SMNVEV (reference sequence). The CDR3 is 16 residues long. The CDR3 bases are TGTGCCAGCAGTACCTTAGCGGGGAACTATTTGAATGAGCAGTTCTTC. Its protein is CASSTLAGNYLNEQFF.

This clone was counted a single time. The chain recombines TRBV5-8 with TRBJ1-5; D unclear. The CDR3 contains 14 residues. Trimming removed 2 bases at V and 0 bases at J, with 6 bases between. Germline V lookup: CDR1 SGHTS, CDR2 YDEGEE. The CDR3 coding sequence is TGTGCCAGCAGCTTTGACATTAGCAATCAGCCCCAGCATTTT. This gives the protein CASSFDISNQPQHF.

This clone has only a few counts. The genes are TRBV7-9 and TRBJ2-3; 7 nucleotides align to TRBD2. The CDR3 extends over 15 amino acids. Germline lookup yields CDR1 SEHNR and CDR2 FQNEAQ (reference sequence). Trimming took 5 bases from V and 0 from J; bases not matched to a gene: 5. CDR3 DNA sequence: TGTGCCAGCAGCACCGCGGGGGTTAGCACAGATACGCAGTATTTT. Its protein is CASSTAGVSTDTQYF.

This clone was seen more than once but under ten times. The V and J genes are TRBV3-1 (or the pseudogene TRBV3-2) and TRBJ2-1; 8 bases line up with TRBD1. The CDR3 loop spans 13 amino acids. Germline V gives CDR1 LGHDT, CDR2 YNNKEL (reference sequence). With V trimmed by 4 bases and J by 7 bases, 3 bases remained unmatched. The chain's CDR3 is CASSLNRGNEQFF. The CDR3 region has the DNA TGTGCCAGCAGCCTTAACAGGGGGAATGAGCAGTTCTTC.